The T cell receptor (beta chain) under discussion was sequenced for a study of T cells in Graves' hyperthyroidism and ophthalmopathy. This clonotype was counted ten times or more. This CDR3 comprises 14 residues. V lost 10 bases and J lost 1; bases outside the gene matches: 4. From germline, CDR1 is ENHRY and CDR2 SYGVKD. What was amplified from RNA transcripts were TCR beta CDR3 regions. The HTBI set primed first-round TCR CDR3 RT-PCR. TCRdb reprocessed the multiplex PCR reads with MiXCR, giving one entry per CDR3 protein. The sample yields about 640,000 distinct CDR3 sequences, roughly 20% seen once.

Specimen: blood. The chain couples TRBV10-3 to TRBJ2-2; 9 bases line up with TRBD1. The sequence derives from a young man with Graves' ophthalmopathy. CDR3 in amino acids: CATRTGENTGELFF. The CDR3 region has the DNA TGTGCCACCCGGACAGGGGAGAACACCGGGGAGCTGTTTTTT.